This T cell receptor beta chain was retrieved from a study of T-cell reconstitution after alpha-beta-depleted transplantation in children. Overall study results and limits: The study traced high day-60 TCRbeta diversity in some patients to surviving recipient T cells and thymic progenitors.

Comment on this clonotype: What it binds is not known.

The CDR3 length is 14 residues. With 5 bases clipped from V and 3 bases from J, the junction kept 8 bases outside the gene matches. Per germline, CDR1 DFQATT and CDR2 SNEGSKA (reference sequence). TCRbeta library preparation incorporated unique molecular identifiers. TCRdb recomputed calls from the PCR reads with MiXCR, one row per CDR3 protein. The sample shows roughly 110,000 distinct CDR3 sequences, about a tenth of them seen only once. Sequenced material: PBMCs, taken before TCRalphabeta/CD19-depleted stem cell transplant. The sequence was obtained from a boy aged 2-15 years with acute lymphoblastic leukemia, due to receive a stem cell transplant. The chain couples TRBV20-1 to TRBJ2-5; 8 nucleotides align to TRBD2. CDR3 DNA sequence: TGCAGTGCTCACCCGGGACTAGTCAAAGAGACCCAGTACTTC. Its protein product is CSAHPGLVKETQYF.